What follows are 21 T cell receptor beta chains derived from one specimen sequenced in a study of T-cell reconstitution after alpha-beta-depleted transplantation in children (TCRdb year 2016). According to the study, the label for this sample's treatment or condition signals: allogeneic hematopoietic cell transplantation with graft depleted of TCRalphabeta T cells and CD19 B cells. Library preparation used PCR. TCRdb records Illumina HiSeq 2500 as the sequencer. To normalize quantification of the TCRbeta repertoire, the TCR libraries were built with molecular barcoding that relied on unique molecular identifiers. TCRdb applied fastp at Q25 and MiXCR to the public reads, then kept only in-frame beta chains. Identical CDR3 protein sequences are pooled into one entry, listed with their most common genes and DNA. The sample contains hundreds of thousands of distinct CDR3 sequences, more than 20% of them found a single time. The ten largest make up about 5% of the sample.

Sequences were derived from PBMCs, mostly from graft donor cells, sampled 360 days after TCRalphabeta/CD19-depleted stem cell transplant. All receptors derive from a female patient between 2 and 15 years old who had a stem cell transplant for congenital amegakaryocytic thrombocytopenia, so the T cells may come from the graft donor.

This clonotype has at least ten counts. The genes are TRBV7-9 and TRBJ2-2; 11 positions match TRBD2. Germline lookup yields CDR1 SEHNR and CDR2 FQNEAQ (reference sequence). V was clipped by 7 bases and J by 3 bases; unmatched bases: 1. The CDR3 has 14 residues. The CDR3 protein is CASKLAGDTGELFF. In nucleotides, the CDR3 is TGTGCCAGCAAACTAGCGGGAGACACCGGGGAGCTGTTTTTT.

This clonotype has just a few counts. The rearrangement uses TRBV5-1 and TRBJ2-7, with 12 bases matching TRBD2. This CDR3 has 17 residues. The junction had 11 bases not matched to a gene; V was cut back by 4 bases and J by 3 bases. The germline CDR1 and CDR2 sequences are SGHRS and YFSETQ. The CDR3 loop is CASSPWTSGKESYEQYF. The CDR3, as DNA: TGCGCCAGCAGCCCATGGACTAGCGGGAAGGAAAGCTACGAGCAGTACTTC.

The chain has TRBV12-3 or TRBV12-4 and TRBJ2-7, with D possibly TRBD1 on 6 matching bases. V dropped 2 bases and J dropped 9 bases, with 8 bases sitting between them. The length of the CDR3 is 11 residues. The CDR3 region has the DNA TGTGCCAGCAGTTTATGGGGGCGGCAGTACTTC. Residues: CASSLWGRQYF.

The rearrangement links TRBV2 to TRBJ2-7, with 7 positions matching TRBD1. Per germline, CDR1 SNHLY and CDR2 FYNNEI. The CDR3 is 14 residues long. Trimming removed 5 bases from V and 5 bases from J; junction bases left unmatched: 9. CDR3 residues: CASSRARGSDEQYF. The DNA of the CDR3 is TGTGCCAGCAGTAGGGCCAGGGGGTCGGACGAGCAGTACTTC.

This clonotype occurred many times. The chain links TRBV14 to TRBJ2-5; D is undetermined. CDR1 is SGHDN and CDR2 is FVKESK in the germline V gene. V lost 3 bases to trimming and J lost 0 bases, with 5 bases between them. CDR3 length: 13 amino acids. The DNA for the CDR3 is TGTGCCAGCAGCCATGTAGACCAAGAGACCCAGTACTTC. Its translation: CASSHVDQETQYF. Using reference TRBV14 and TRBJ2-5 for the parts outside the CDR3, the full variable domain is EAGVTQFPSHSVIEKGQTVTLRCDPISGHDNLYWYRRVMGKEIKFLLHFVKESKQDESGMPNNRFLAERTGGTYSTLKVQPAELEDSGVYFCASSHVDQETQYFGPGTRLLVL.

The V gene is TRBV6-1, the J gene TRBJ2-1; D gene ambiguous. CDR1 and CDR2 (germline): MNHNS, SASEGT. The CDR3 contains 14 residues. V was shortened by 3 bases and J by 5 bases, with 11 bases between the two germline ends. The CDR3, as DNA: TGTGCCAGCAGTGATGGTAGAATTCACAATGAGCAGTTCTTC. Its translation is CASSDGRIHNEQFF.

There are many counts of this clonotype. CDR3 in amino acids: CASSTTGIGEKLFF. The CDR3 nucleotides read TGTGCCAGCAGCACTACAGGGATAGGCGAAAAACTGTTTTTT. This chain joins TRBV12-3 or TRBV12-4 and TRBJ1-4; D may be TRBD1 (6 bases). The length of the CDR3 is 14 residues. The V end was cut by 6 bases, the J end by 8 bases, with 16 bases between.

The chain recombines TRBV4-2 with TRBJ2-3; possibly TRBD1 or TRBD2 for D (6 bases each). V lost 7 bases and J lost 3, with 14 bases in between. The CDR3 extends over 14 amino acids. Germline CDR1 reads LGHNA; CDR2 reads YNFKEQ. This chain's CDR3 is CASNGGRGTDTQYF. The CDR3, as DNA: TGTGCCAGCAATGGGGGCCGGGGGACAGATACGCAGTATTTT.

The chain recombines TRBV12-3 or TRBV12-4 with TRBJ2-2, with D possibly matching TRBD1 (6 bases). V was pared by 5 bases and J by 1 base, with 11 bases between. The CDR3 loop spans 15 amino acids. The CDR3 is CASSVTGRNTGELFF. DNA for the CDR3: TGTGCCAGCAGTGTAACAGGGCGGAACACCGGGGAGCTGTTTTTT.

This clonotype has a count of ten or more. CDR3 residues: CASSLQTGFGGELFF. As DNA, the CDR3 is TGTGCCAGCAGCCTCCAGACAGGGTTTGGCGGGGAGCTGTTTTTT. The V and J genes are TRBV12-3 or TRBV12-4 and TRBJ2-2; 7 nucleotides match TRBD1. This CDR3 is 15 amino acids long. J was trimmed by 7 bases and V by 6 bases; bases with no gene match: 11.

This clonotype was seen a few times. The genes are TRBV15 and TRBJ1-3; D possibly corresponds to TRBD1 (5 bases). This CDR3 spans 17 amino acids. V was trimmed by 0 bases and J by 0 bases, leaving 12 bases between them. In germline, CDR1 is LNHNV, CDR2 YYDKDF (reference sequence). The CDR3, as DNA: TGTGCCACCAGCAGAGATCGCGGGGGAAGCTCTGGAAACACCATATATTTT. Protein sequence: CATSRDRGGSSGNTIYF.

This chain connects TRBV28 to TRBJ2-3; 12 nucleotides match TRBD2. The CDR3 has 15 residues. The V segment lost 6 bases and the J segment 3 bases; nucleotides outside the gene matches: 4. CDR1 and CDR2 from the germline V gene are MDHEN and SYDVKM. The CDR3 loop reads CASSRTSGKTDTQYF. In nucleotides, the CDR3 is TGTGCCAGCAGCCGGACTAGCGGGAAGACAGATACGCAGTATTTT.

The V and J genes are TRBV6-5 and TRBJ1-1, with D perhaps matching TRBD1 (5 bases). The germline V and J ends were trimmed by 2 bases and 6 bases, with 7 bases remaining between them. Germline CDR1 and CDR2: MNHEY and SVGAGI. The CDR3 loop spans 12 amino acids. The CDR3 DNA is TGTGCCAGCAGTTACAGGGGTGCTGAAGCTTTCTTT. Its protein is CASSYRGAEAFF.

There are a few counts of this clonotype. The chain combines TRBV7-2 with TRBJ2-7; TRBD1 matches at 8 bases. Germline V gene data show CDR1 as SGHTA and CDR2 as FQGNSA. This CDR3 region has 15 residues. J was trimmed by 2 bases and V by 5 bases; bases with no gene match: 8. Written as DNA, the CDR3 is TGTGCCAGCAGCAGAACCGGGACAGGAACCTACGAGCAGTACTTC. The encoded protein is CASSRTGTGTYEQYF. Based on the CDR3 plus reference TRBV7-2 and TRBJ2-7, the full variable domain is GAGVSQSPSNKVTEKGKDVELRCDPISGHTALYWYRQSLGQGLEFLIYFQGNSAPDKSGLPSDRFSAERTGGSVSTLTIQRTQQEDSAVYLCASSRTGTGTYEQYFGPGTRLTVT.

A few counts support this clonotype. The chain employs TRBV7-9 and TRBJ1-5; D gene unclear. Trimming shortened V by 5 bases and J by 7 bases, and 15 bases separated the two germline ends. Germline CDR1 SEHNR, CDR2 FQNEAQ (reference sequence). The CDR3 length is 14 residues. CDR3 in amino acids: CASSGKDPSQPQHF. The DNA of the CDR3 is TGTGCCAGCAGCGGTAAGGACCCCAGCCAGCCCCAGCATTTT.

The chain uses TRBV2 and TRBJ2-3; TRBD1 matches at 11 bases. V trimming: 6 bases; J trimming: 0 bases; junction bases outside the gene matches: 11. CDR3 length equals 18 residues. CDR1 is SNHLY, CDR2 FYNNEI, per germline. The CDR3 sequence: CASSRGQGAFGSTDTQYF. DNA of the CDR3: TGTGCCAGCAGCAGAGGACAGGGGGCCTTCGGGAGCACAGATACGCAGTATTTT.

The chain is built from TRBV20-1 and TRBJ1-3; D is unclear. The germline gives CDR1 DFQATT, CDR2 SNEGSKA (reference sequence). V was shortened by 4 bases and J by 3 bases, with 16 bases between the two germline ends. This CDR3 comprises 15 residues. CDR3 nucleotides: TGCAGTGCTATTCCTAATCACCCCTTTGGAAACACCATATATTTT. Translation: CSAIPNHPFGNTIYF.

V and J are TRBV20-1 and TRBJ2-7; tentatively, D is TRBD1 or TRBD2 (5 bases each). There are 15 residues in the CDR3. Germline V lookup: CDR1 DFQATT, CDR2 SNEGSKA (reference sequence). The germline V and J ends were trimmed by 4 bases and 5 bases, with 21 bases remaining between them. As DNA, the CDR3 is TGCAGTGCTACTGGGCCCACACAAGGGGACGACGAGCAGTACTTC. Protein sequence: CSATGPTQGDDEQYF.

This clonotype was seen repeatedly, ten times or more. This chain joins TRBV19 and TRBJ2-7, with TRBD1 matching over 8 bases. This CDR3 contains 16 residues. With 6 bases clipped from V and 4 bases from J, the junction kept 14 bases outside the gene matches. Germline loops: CDR1 LNHDA, CDR2 SQIVND (reference sequence). CDR3 sequence (DNA): TGTGCCAGTAGAACAATAACCGGGACAGGACCTTACGAGCAGTACTTC. This sequence encodes CASRTITGTGPYEQYF.

This clonotype was found many times. This chain uses TRBV29-1 with TRBJ2-1, with 9 nucleotides matching TRBD2. Per germline, CDR1 SQVTM and CDR2 ANQGSEA. J gave up 3 bases and V 6 bases, and 9 bases lay outside the gene matches. The CDR3 loop spans 15 amino acids. CDR3: CSVDSGRLLYNEQFF. For the CDR3, the DNA is TGCAGCGTAGACAGCGGGAGGCTTCTCTACAATGAGCAGTTCTTC.

This clonotype was recorded a few times. This chain links TRBV12-3 or TRBV12-4 with TRBJ1-4; D may be TRBD1 (6 bases). V was pared by 3 bases and J by 8 bases, with 13 bases between. The CDR3 sequence is 14 residues long. CDR3: CASSFTAGVEKLFF. In DNA, the CDR3 is TGTGCCAGCAGTTTCACAGCAGGGGTCGAAAAACTGTTTTTT.